These 29 T cell receptor beta chains were all obtained from the same sample, sequenced in a study of a mutant IDH1 vaccine in newly diagnosed glioma. Time point reported: week 35, safety follow-up. Topical imiquimod was applied with each vaccine dose, which held 300 ug of mutant IDH1 20-mer peptide. These receptors have no identified antigens. Produced via immunoSEQ multiplex PCR; TCRdb's table is partial and in-frame only. The profile shows roughly 51,000 clones, around 80% of them singletons. Sequenced material: PBMCs, taken from a glioma patient whose treatment included an IDH1 peptide vaccine. The receptors originated from a man aged 40-50 years with glioma.

The chain links TRBV5-1 to TRBJ2-5; 7 nucleotides match TRBD1. The CDR3 is 15 amino acids. V lost 3 bases and J lost 5; bases outside the gene matches: 10. The germline V gene encodes CDR1 SGHRS and CDR2 YFSETQ. This CDR3 reads CASSWDSRSGETQYF. The DNA for the CDR3 is TGCGCCAGCAGCTGGGACAGTCGAAGTGGGGAGACCCAGTACTTC.

The V gene is TRBV5-1, the J gene TRBJ2-3, with D tentatively TRBD2 (5 bases). V dropped 4 bases and J dropped 4 bases, with 10 bases sitting between them. This CDR3 has 13 residues. Germline V gives CDR1 SGHRS, CDR2 YFSETQ. The DNA of the CDR3 is TGCGCCAGCAGCGGCGACGGGGCAGATACGCAGTATTTT. It yields the protein CASSGDGADTQYF.

The chain joins TRBV4-1 to TRBJ2-2; 9 nucleotides match TRBD2. The CDR3 consists of 16 residues. Germline CDR1 MGHRA, CDR2 YSYEKL. V shed 1 base and J 5 bases; nucleotides not matched to a gene: 5. Written as DNA, the CDR3 is TGCGCCAGCAGCCAAGTCTTCAGCGGGGGGACCGGGGAGCTGTTTTTT. Its translation is CASSQVFSGGTGELFF.

The chain joins TRBV15 to TRBJ2-6; tentatively, D is TRBD1 or TRBD2 (5 bases each). Germline V lookup: CDR1 LNHNV, CDR2 YYDKDF (reference sequence). This CDR3 has 18 residues. Trimming cost V 0 bases and J 2 bases, with 14 bases left between them. CDR3 region: CATSRDREGTAGANVLTF. The CDR3 nucleotides are TGTGCCACCAGCAGAGATAGGGAAGGGACGGCTGGGGCCAACGTCCTGACTTTC. Together with reference TRBV15 and TRBJ2-6, the CDR3 gives the full variable domain: DAMVIQNPRYQVTQFGKPVTLSCSQTLNHNVMYWYQQKSSQAPKLLFHYYDKDFNNEADTPDNFQSRRPNTSFCFLDIRSPGLGDTAMYLCATSRDREGTAGANVLTFGAGSRLTVL.

The chain employs TRBV5-1 and TRBJ1-5; D is undetermined. CDR1 and CDR2 (germline): SGHRS, YFSETQ. The CDR3 totals 15 residues. V lost 4 bases, J lost 0 bases, and 11 bases lay in between. The CDR3: CASSPGLNSNQPQHF. The CDR3 DNA reads as TGCGCCAGCAGCCCCGGACTTAATAGCAATCAGCCCCAGCATTTT.

The J gene is TRBJ1-5, the V gene TRBV19, with TRBD1 matching 7 bases. The CDR3 consists of 15 residues. CDR1 LNHDA and CDR2 SQIVND come from the germline V gene (reference sequence). After removal of 3 bases from V and 0 bases from J, the junction contained 2 bases not matched to a gene. CDR3 bases: TGTGCCAGTAGTATCGGGACAGCTAGCAATCAGCCCCAGCATTTT. It yields the protein CASSIGTASNQPQHF.

This clone was recorded only once. The chain employs TRBV2 and TRBJ2-7, with 13 bases that match TRBD2. Germline V lookup: CDR1 SNHLY, CDR2 FYNNEI. The CDR3 has 14 residues. The trim removed 6 bases at V and 4 bases at J, leaving 3 bases unmatched. CDR3 region: CASRLGLAGYEQYF. The CDR3 bases are TGTGCCAGCAGGCTGGGACTAGCGGGGTACGAGCAGTACTTC.

In DNA, the CDR3 is TGCGCCAGCAGCCAAGAGCCCCGCCAGGGGCCGTACACCGGGGAGCTGTTTTTT. Translation: CASSQEPRQGPYTGELFF. V and J are TRBV4-1 and TRBJ2-2; possible D gene TRBD1, 6 bases. CDR1 MGHRA and CDR2 YSYEKL come from the germline V gene. The length of the CDR3 is 18 residues. With 0 bases removed from V and 3 bases from J, the gap between germline ends came to 17 bases.

This sequence joins TRBV30 and TRBJ2-3, with TRBD1 identical over 10 bases. Germline V lookup: CDR1 GTSNPN, CDR2 SVGIG (reference sequence). The CDR3 totals 15 residues. V shed 3 bases, J shed 5 bases, and the junction held 8 bases outside the gene matches. The CDR3 here is CAWSTPGQGKDTQYF. CDR3 in DNA: TGTGCCTGGAGCACCCCGGGACAGGGGAAAGATACGCAGTATTTT.

The gene calls are TRBV6-1 and TRBJ2-4; maybe TRBD1 (6 bases). Trimming left V 5 bases short and J 6 bases short, with 11 bases between. Germline V gene lookup returns CDR1 MNHNS and CDR2 SASEGT. The CDR3 extends over 13 amino acids. In nucleotides, the CDR3 is TGTGCCAGCAGTTTTGAACAGGGAAACATTCAGTACTTC. This sequence encodes CASSFEQGNIQYF.

The CDR3 DNA is TGTGCCAGCAGTTACGGCCTATGGAGCCAAGAGACCCAGTACTTC. This translates into CASSYGLWSQETQYF. The rearrangement links TRBV6-5 to TRBJ2-5; D is uncertain. This CDR3 contains 15 residues. Trimming shortened V by 2 bases and J by 1 base, and 11 bases separated the two germline ends. In germline, CDR1 is MNHEY, CDR2 SVGAGI.

The chain employs TRBV18 and TRBJ1-1; 7 nucleotides match TRBD1. Trimming at V came to 1 base and at J to 6 bases, leaving 11 bases not matched to a gene. This CDR3 contains 16 residues. The germline CDR1 and CDR2 sequences are KGHSH and LQKENI. The DNA of the CDR3 is TGTGCCAGCTCACCACGGCAGATTTGGCAGGGGGCTGAAGCTTTCTTT. Amino acid sequence: CASSPRQIWQGAEAFF.

DNA for the CDR3: TGTGCCAGCAGCTATTCCACAGATACGCAGTATTTT. This encodes CASSYSTDTQYF. The gene calls are TRBV5-6 and TRBJ2-3; D unclear. The CDR3 runs 12 residues. The germline gives CDR1 SGHDT, CDR2 YYEEEE. Trimming stripped 3 bases from V and 2 bases from J, with 4 bases between.

The DNA for the CDR3 is TGTGCCAGCAGCCCTCGGGGGAATGGGGCCAACGTCCTGACTTTC. Translating it yields CASSPRGNGANVLTF. J is TRBJ2-6 and V is TRBV4-2; the D gene is possibly TRBD2 (6 bases). The V end lost 4 bases, the J end lost 3 bases, and 10 bases lay between the germline ends. The CDR3 covers 15 residues. Looked up from germline, CDR1 is LGHNA and CDR2 is YNFKEQ.

The V and J genes are TRBV6-5 and TRBJ2-1, with 7 nucleotides matching TRBD2. Germline V gene sequence: CDR1 MNHEY, CDR2 SVGAGI. The CDR3 extends over 15 amino acids. The junction had 10 bases not matched to a gene; V was cut back by 6 bases and J by 5 bases. The CDR3 here is CASRNGAGENNEQFF. The CDR3 DNA reads TGTGCCAGCAGGAACGGGGCGGGGGAGAACAATGAGCAGTTCTTC.

V gene TRBV30 combines with J gene TRBJ2-7; TRBD1 matches 7 bases. CDR3 length: 14 amino acids. Per germline, CDR1 GTSNPN and CDR2 SVGIG (reference sequence). V lost 5 bases to trimming and J lost 2 bases; unmatched junction nucleotides: 9. The CDR3 DNA is TGTGCCTGGGGGTTGGGGACAGACGCCTACGAGCAGTACTTC. Amino acid sequence: CAWGLGTDAYEQYF.

V and J are TRBV7-6 and TRBJ1-2; the D gene is possibly TRBD1 (6 bases). Germline V gives CDR1 SGHVS, CDR2 FNYEAQ. V gave up 1 base and J gave up 8 bases, with 20 bases separating them. The CDR3 is 16 residues long. This chain's CDR3 is CASSLGGLGQAFGYTF. The DNA of the CDR3 is TGTGCCAGCAGCTTAGGGGGTTTGGGACAAGCTTTCGGCTACACCTTC.

The CDR3 is CASSLGGGAGRGTIYF. The DNA of the CDR3 is TGTGCCAGCAGCTTAGGGGGGGGCGCCGGGCGCGGCACCATATATTTT. V gene TRBV7-2 combines with J gene TRBJ1-3; D possibly corresponds to TRBD1 (6 bases). The germline V gene encodes CDR1 SGHTA and CDR2 FQGNSA. The CDR3 is made up of 16 amino acids. Deletions cut 1 base from V and 9 bases from J, with 19 bases between.

The gene calls are TRBV5-6 and TRBJ2-2; D may be TRBD1 (5 bases). Between the trimmed V and J ends, which lost 3 bases and 7 bases, there was a span of 10 bases. The germline gives CDR1 SGHDT, CDR2 YYEEEE. The CDR3 loop spans 13 amino acids. The CDR3 spells CASSSDSFGELFF. The CDR3 bases are TGTGCCAGCAGCTCAGACAGTTTCGGGGAGCTGTTTTTT. Drawing the rest from reference TRBV5-6 and TRBJ2-2, the complete variable domain is DAGVTQSPTHLIKTRGQQVTLRCSPKSGHDTVSWYQQALGQGPQFIFQYYEEEERQRGNFPDRFSGHQFPNYSSELNVNALLLGDSALYLCASSSDSFGELFFGEGSRLTVL.

This clone is a singleton in its sample. The rearrangement uses TRBV11-3 and TRBJ2-2, with D unclear. Trimming pared 5 bases from V and 1 base from J, leaving 5 bases between. This CDR3 has 13 residues. Germline CDR1 SGHNT, CDR2 YENEEA. CDR3 DNA sequence: TGTGCCAGCAGCGAGTTGAACACCGGGGAGCTGTTTTTT. This sequence encodes CASSELNTGELFF.

This chain joins TRBV19 and TRBJ2-2; D ambiguous. The V end was cut by 7 bases, the J end by 7 bases, with 7 bases between. This CDR3 contains 11 residues. Germline assignment: CDR1 LNHDA and CDR2 SQIVND (reference sequence). This CDR3 is CASNLNGELFF. The CDR3, as DNA: TGTGCCAGTAACCTTAACGGGGAGCTGTTTTTT.

The chain employs TRBV10-2 and TRBJ2-5; 11 nucleotides line up with TRBD2. There are 16 residues in the CDR3. Trimming at V came to 1 base and at J to 5 bases, leaving 6 bases not matched to a gene. Germline values: CDR1 WSHSY, CDR2 SAAADI. DNA of the CDR3: TGCGCCAGCAGTGAGTTAGCGGGGGGGACAGGGGAGACCCAGTACTTC. It codes for CASSELAGGTGETQYF.

The chain is built from TRBV5-4 and TRBJ2-7; 7 nucleotides match TRBD1. There are 15 residues in the CDR3. CDR1 and CDR2 from the germline V gene are SGHNT and YYREEE (reference sequence). The trim removed 0 bases at V and 2 bases at J, leaving 5 bases unmatched. This chain's CDR3 is CASSLVGTATYEQYF. Written as DNA, the CDR3 is TGTGCCAGCAGCTTGGTTGGGACAGCCACCTACGAGCAGTACTTC. The full variable domain, its missing parts supplied by reference TRBV5-4 and TRBJ2-7, is ETGVTQSPTHLIKTRGQQVTLRCSSQSGHNTVSWYQQALGQGPQFIFQYYREEENGRGNFPPRFSGLQFPNYSSELNVNALELDDSALYLCASSLVGTATYEQYFGPGTRLTVT.

This clone was picked up one time. This chain uses TRBV12-5 with TRBJ1-6, with 10 bases that match TRBD1. CDR1 and CDR2 (germline): LGHNT, FRNRAP. V trimming: 7 bases; J trimming: 9 bases; junction bases outside the gene matches: 3. The CDR3 has 13 residues. The CDR3 region is CASVGTGASPLHF. The CDR3, as DNA: TGTGCTAGTGTCGGGACAGGGGCTTCACCCCTCCACTTT.

V gene TRBV19 combines with J gene TRBJ2-2, with a weak D call TRBD2 (6 bases). Trimming pared 7 bases from V and 6 bases from J, leaving 21 bases between. CDR1 and CDR2 (germline): LNHDA, SQIVND (reference sequence). The CDR3 totals 16 residues. CDR3 DNA sequence: TGTGCCAGTACCTACAAAGCTAGCGCGGGCCCCGGGGAGCTGTTTTTT. Its protein is CASTYKASAGPGELFF.

This clone occurred a few times. J is TRBJ1-4 and V is TRBV7-9; D call uncertain. This CDR3 region has 11 residues. The germline V gene has CDR1 SEHNR and CDR2 FQNEAQ (reference sequence). Between the trimmed V and J ends, which lost 3 bases and 7 bases, there was a span of 3 bases. The CDR3 loop reads CASSLSEKLFF. In DNA, the CDR3 is TGTGCCAGCAGCTTGAGTGAAAAACTGTTTTTT.

This chain joins TRBV29-1 and TRBJ1-2, with D unresolved. Germline V gene data show CDR1 as SQVTM and CDR2 as ANQGSEA. There are 14 residues in the CDR3. Trimming removed 1 base at V and 5 bases at J, with 14 bases between. CDR3 in amino acids: CSVEVREGIYGYTF. CDR3 coding DNA: TGCAGCGTTGAAGTTCGCGAAGGGATTTATGGCTACACCTTC. The full variable domain, in which reference TRBV29-1 and TRBJ1-2 provide the parts outside the CDR3, is SAVISQKPSRDICQRGTSLTIQCQVDSQVTMMFWYRQQPGQSLTLIATANQGSEATYESGFVIDKFPISRPNLTFSTLTVSNMSPEDSSIYLCSVEVREGIYGYTFGSGTRLTVV.

V usage is TRBV2 and J usage is TRBJ1-5, with D possibly being TRBD1 (6 bases). Germline CDR1 and CDR2: SNHLY and FYNNEI. Trimming shortened V by 4 bases and J by 4 bases, and 11 bases separated the two germline ends. The CDR3 has 14 amino acids. The CDR3 nucleotides are TGTGCCAGCAGTGTGGCAGGGGTTAATCAGCCCCAGCATTTT. Translating gives CASSVAGVNQPQHF.

This chain uses TRBV19 with TRBJ2-1; 7 nucleotides agree with TRBD2. The V gene end was trimmed by 4 bases and the J gene end by 5 bases; junction bases not matched to a gene: 14. CDR3 size: 17 residues. The germline V gene has CDR1 LNHDA and CDR2 SQIVND (reference sequence). This CDR3 reads CASSNTLAGATNNEQFF. The CDR3 coding sequence is TGTGCCAGTAGTAACACCTTAGCGGGCGCAACGAACAATGAGCAGTTCTTC.